This TCR beta chain appears in the sequencing data of a study of blood T cell repertoires in COVID-19. The trim removed 3 bases at V and 6 bases at J, leaving 11 bases unmatched. Germline V gene data show CDR1 as KGHDR and CDR2 as SFDVKD. The CDR3 is 16 residues long. In the original workflow: The authors estimated nucleated cell counts from reference gene primer amplification. Profiling relied on immunoSEQ multiplex PCR, and the TCRdb table lists in-frame clones only, not all of them. V, J and clone size are those of that table, while D and trimming were read from the DNA. There are about 200,000 clones in the sample; approximately 86% occur only once, and about 2.9% lies in the top ten.

This clonotype was obtained from a man aged 60 to 69 with acute or convalescent COVID-19. The source material was peripheral blood. V gene TRBV24-1 combines with J gene TRBJ2-7; TRBD1 aligns across 9 bases. The CDR3 protein is CATSDTIQGAGGEQYF. CDR3 coding DNA: TGTGCCACCAGTGATACTATACAGGGGGCAGGCGGCGAGCAGTACTTC.